This paragraph reports one T cell receptor beta chain. Its antigen is not identified. Method: immunoSEQ multiplex PCR; TCRdb's copy keeps in-frame clones and lacks some. Of over 800,000 clones listed, 90% to 95% are singletons. There are 15 residues in the CDR3. Unmatched junction bases numbered 5, after V lost 2 bases and J lost 2 bases. Germline V gives CDR1 SQVTM, CDR2 ANQGSEA. This sample is drawn from a study of shared clonotypes between healthy human individuals. Study-wide points: It was observed that around 5% of naive CD4 clonotypes were shared across several donors. Among the subsets, naive ones generally showed larger estimated richness than memory ones. Sequencing depth was a factor that was expected to affect clonotype sharing among donors.

CD45RO-negative, CCR7-selected cells formed the naive CD8 fraction, which excluded terminally differentiated effector memory CD45RA+ cells. Sequences were obtained from naive CD8+ T cells sorted from blood. The V and J genes are TRBV29-1 and TRBJ2-5; TRBD2 matches at 10 bases. The clonotype comes from a man aged 25 to 40 in good health. Written as DNA, the CDR3 is TGCAGCGTTGAACTAGCGGGAGCCGAACAAGAGACCCAGTACTTC. The encoded protein is CSVELAGAEQETQYF.